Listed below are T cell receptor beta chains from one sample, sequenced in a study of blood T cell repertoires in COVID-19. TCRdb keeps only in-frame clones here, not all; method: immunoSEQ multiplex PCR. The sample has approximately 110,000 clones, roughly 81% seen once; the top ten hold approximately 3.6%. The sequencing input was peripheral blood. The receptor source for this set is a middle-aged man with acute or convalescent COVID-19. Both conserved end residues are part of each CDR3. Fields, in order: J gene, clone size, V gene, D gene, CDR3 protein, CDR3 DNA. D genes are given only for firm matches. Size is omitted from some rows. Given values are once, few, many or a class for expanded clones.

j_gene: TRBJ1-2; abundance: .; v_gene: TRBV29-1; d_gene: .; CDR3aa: CSVEGETNYGYTF; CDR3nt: TGCAGCGTTGAAGGTGAGACTAACTATGGCTACACCTTC
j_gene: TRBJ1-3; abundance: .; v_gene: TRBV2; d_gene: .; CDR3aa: CASSEDGTGNTIYF; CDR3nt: TGTGCCAGCAGTGAAGATGGTACAGGGAACACCATATATTTT
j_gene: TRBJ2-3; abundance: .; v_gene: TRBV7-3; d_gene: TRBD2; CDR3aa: CASSPPRLAGGLLTQYF; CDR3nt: TGTGCCAGCAGCCCACCCCGACTAGCGGGGGGCCTTTTGACGCAGTATTTT
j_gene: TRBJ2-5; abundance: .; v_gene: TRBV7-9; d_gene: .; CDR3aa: CASSLGLGGETQYF; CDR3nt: TGTGCCAGCAGCTTAGGCCTCGGGGGAGAGACCCAGTACTTC
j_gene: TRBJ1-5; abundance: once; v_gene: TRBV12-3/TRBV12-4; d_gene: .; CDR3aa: CASSLANRVSQHF; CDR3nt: TGTGCCAGCAGTTTAGCTAACAGGGTTTCCCAGCATTTT
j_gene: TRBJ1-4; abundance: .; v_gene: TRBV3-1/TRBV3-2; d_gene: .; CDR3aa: CASSQPGTPSGEKLFF; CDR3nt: TGTGCCAGCAGCCAGCCGGGGACACCGTCGGGGGAAAAACTGTTTTTT
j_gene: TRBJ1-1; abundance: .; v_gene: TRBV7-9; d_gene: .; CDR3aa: CASSSQGGTEAFF; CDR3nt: TGTGCCAGCAGCTCCCAGGGAGGCACTGAAGCTTTCTTT
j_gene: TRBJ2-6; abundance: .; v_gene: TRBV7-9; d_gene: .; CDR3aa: CASSLRTTASGANVLTF; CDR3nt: TGTGCCAGCAGCTTAAGGACTACGGCCTCTGGGGCCAACGTCCTGACTTTC
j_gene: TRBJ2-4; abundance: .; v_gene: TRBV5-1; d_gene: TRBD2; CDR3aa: CASSLSSSGTQSIQYF; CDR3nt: TGCGCCAGCAGCTTAAGCAGTAGCGGGACGCAGAGCATTCAGTACTTC
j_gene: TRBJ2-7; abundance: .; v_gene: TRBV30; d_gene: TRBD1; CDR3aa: CAWSGRGHEQYF; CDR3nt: TGTGCCTGGAGTGGCAGGGGGCACGAGCAGTACTTC
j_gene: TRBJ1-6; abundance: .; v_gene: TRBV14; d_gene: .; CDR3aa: CASSQGQVSPLHF; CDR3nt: TGTGCCAGCAGCCAAGGACAGGTTTCACCCCTCCACTTT
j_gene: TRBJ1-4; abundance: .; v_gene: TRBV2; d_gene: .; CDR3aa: CASSARGNEKLFF; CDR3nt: TGTGCCAGCAGTGCCCGGGGTAATGAAAAACTGTTTTTT
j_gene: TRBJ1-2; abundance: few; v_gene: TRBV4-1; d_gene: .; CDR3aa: CASSQPQGRGYGYTF; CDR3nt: TGCGCCAGCAGCCAGCCCCAGGGAAGGGGCTATGGCTACACCTTC
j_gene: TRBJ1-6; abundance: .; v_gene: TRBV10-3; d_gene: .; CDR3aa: CAISEDISYNSPLHF; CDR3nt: TGTGCCATCAGTGAGGACATCTCCTATAATTCACCCCTCCACTTT
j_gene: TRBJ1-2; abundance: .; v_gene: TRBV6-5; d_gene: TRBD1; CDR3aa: CASDWGTGVYGYTF; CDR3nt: TGTGCCAGCGATTGGGGGACAGGGGTTTATGGCTACACCTTC